A single sample gave rise to the 32 T cell receptor beta chains below, sequenced in a study of blood T cell repertoires in COVID-19. Produced via immunoSEQ multiplex PCR; TCRdb's table is partial and in-frame only. The sample lists 200,000 to 250,000 clones; 82% were seen once. The sequenced sample consisted of peripheral blood. These receptors originate from a woman in her sixties or seventies with COVID-19, enrolled during active disease.

The chain employs TRBV7-9 and TRBJ2-5, with TRBD2 matching 7 bases. The V and J ends lost 2 bases and 4 bases, in that order; junction bases with no gene match: 7. Germline V gene lookup returns CDR1 SEHNR and CDR2 FQNEAQ (reference sequence). CDR3 length: 15 amino acids. The CDR3 coding sequence is TGTGCCAGCAGCTTACTAGCGGCAACGCGAGAGACCCAGTACTTC. Protein product: CASSLLAATRETQYF.

The DNA of the CDR3 is TGTGCCAGCAGTCATTCAGGGGCCTACGAGCAGTACTTC. It yields the protein CASSHSGAYEQYF. The rearrangement links TRBV12-3 or TRBV12-4 to TRBJ2-7; tentative D call: TRBD1 (6 bases). The CDR3 totals 13 residues. V was trimmed by 5 bases and J by 2 bases, leaving 10 bases between them.

This clone was seen a handful of times. The chain employs TRBV27 and TRBJ2-1; 13 nucleotides align to TRBD2. V gave up 5 bases and J gave up 7 bases; unmatched junction bases: 8. From germline, CDR1 is MNHEY and CDR2 SMNVEV (reference sequence). The CDR3 is made up of 16 amino acids. The CDR3 reads CASSPGGLAGSNEQFF. In DNA, the CDR3 is TGTGCCAGCAGTCCCGGGGGACTAGCGGGGAGTAATGAGCAGTTCTTC.

The gene calls are TRBV30 and TRBJ2-7; D is unresolved. This CDR3 has 14 residues. CDR1 and CDR2 (germline): GTSNPN, SVGIG (reference sequence). The ends were cut back, 3 bases at V and 3 bases at J, with 15 bases in the middle. The CDR3 here is CAWSQAPSFYEQYF. Written as DNA, the CDR3 is TGTGCCTGGAGCCAGGCGCCATCCTTCTACGAGCAGTACTTC. Complete variable domain (other parts from reference TRBV30 and TRBJ2-7): SQTIHQWPATLVQPVGSPLSLECTVEGTSNPNLYWYRQAAGRGLQLLFYSVGIGQISSEVPQNLSASRPQDRQFILSSKKLLLSDSGFYLCAWSQAPSFYEQYFGPGTRLTVT.

The chain joins TRBV7-9 to TRBJ2-1; TRBD1 is a possible D gene (6 bases). CDR1 and CDR2 from the germline V gene are SEHNR and FQNEAQ (reference sequence). This CDR3 comprises 15 residues. Trimming removed 4 bases at V and 9 bases at J, with 19 bases between. The CDR3 is CASSSGDIHRVEQFF. Written as DNA, the CDR3 is TGTGCCAGCAGCTCCGGGGACATACACAGGGTTGAGCAGTTCTTC.

This clone was observed a few times. This sequence joins TRBV7-6 and TRBJ2-7; 7 nucleotides align to TRBD1. V lost 4 bases and J lost 0; bases outside the gene matches: 6. CDR3 size: 15 residues. Germline CDR1 is SGHVS and CDR2 is FNYEAQ. The CDR3 protein is CASSWRTGSSYEQYF. The DNA for the CDR3 is TGTGCCAGCAGCTGGAGGACAGGAAGCTCCTACGAGCAGTACTTC. The full variable domain, its missing parts supplied by reference TRBV7-6 and TRBJ2-7, is GAGVSQSPRYKVTKRGQDVALRCDPISGHVSLYWYRQALGQGPEFLTYFNYEAQQDKSGLPNDRFSAERPEGSISTLTIQRTEQRDSAMYRCASSWRTGSSYEQYFGPGTRLTVT.

V gene TRBV28 combines with J gene TRBJ1-4, with 11 positions matching TRBD1. CDR3 length equals 13 residues. Germline V lookup: CDR1 MDHEN, CDR2 SYDVKM. V trimming: 7 bases; J trimming: 10 bases; junction bases outside the gene matches: 5. DNA for the CDR3: TGTGCCAGCACTGGACAGGGGGCCGGAAAACTGTTTTTT. This codes for CASTGQGAGKLFF.

The gene calls are TRBV5-6 and TRBJ2-7; D uncertain. The CDR3 has 15 amino acids. V lost 0 bases to trimming and J lost 3 bases, with 13 bases between them. Germline loops: CDR1 SGHDT, CDR2 YYEEEE. CDR3 sequence: CASSLADGYRYEQYF. As DNA, the CDR3 is TGTGCCAGCAGCTTGGCCGACGGGTACCGCTACGAGCAGTACTTC. The full variable domain, completed using reference TRBV5-6 and TRBJ2-7, is DAGVTQSPTHLIKTRGQQVTLRCSPKSGHDTVSWYQQALGQGPQFIFQYYEEEERQRGNFPDRFSGHQFPNYSSELNVNALLLGDSALYLCASSLADGYRYEQYFGPGTRLTVT.

This chain connects TRBV6-2 or TRBV6-3 to TRBJ2-7; 10 bases are shared with TRBD2. The CDR3 runs 16 residues. The junction had 13 bases not matched to a gene; V was cut back by 2 bases and J by 9 bases. Germline CDR1 and CDR2: MNHEY and SVGEGT. The CDR3 here is CASSYEASGSTGVQYF. DNA for the CDR3: TGTGCCAGCAGTTACGAGGCTAGCGGGAGTACCGGCGTGCAGTACTTC.

V and J are TRBV28 and TRBJ2-5, with TRBD1 identical over 12 bases. J lost 5 bases, V lost 6 bases, and 10 bases had no gene match. This CDR3 contains 16 residues. Germline-derived CDR1 and CDR2 are MDHEN and SYDVKM. The CDR3 sequence: CASSRDRGRVGETQYF. CDR3 nucleotide sequence: TGTGCCAGCAGCAGGGACAGGGGGCGGGTTGGGGAGACCCAGTACTTC.

The gene calls are TRBV15 and TRBJ2-7, with TRBD2 identical over 10 bases. J gave up 2 bases and V 0 bases, and 4 bases lay outside the gene matches. Germline CDR1 reads LNHNV; CDR2 reads YYDKDF (reference sequence). The CDR3 is 16 amino acids. CDR3 residues: CATSRETSGLTYEQYF. Here the CDR3 DNA reads TGTGCCACCAGCAGAGAGACTAGCGGGCTGACCTACGAGCAGTACTTC.

This clone has a handful of counts. The CDR3 spells CASSSKTGGSANEQFF. The CDR3 DNA reads as TGTGCCAGCAGCTCTAAGACTGGCGGGAGCGCAAATGAGCAGTTCTTC. J is TRBJ2-1 and V is TRBV5-4; TRBD2 matches 7 bases. The CDR3 is made up of 16 amino acids. Germline CDR1 is SGHNT and CDR2 is YYREEE (reference sequence). J gave up 7 bases and V 3 bases, and 13 bases lay outside the gene matches.

This rearrangement joins TRBV30 to TRBJ1-6; D may be TRBD1 (5 bases). This CDR3 has 13 amino acids. V lost 0 bases, J lost 10 bases, and 10 bases lay in between. Germline CDR1 and CDR2: GTSNPN and SVGIG (reference sequence). CDR3 DNA: TGTGCCTGGAGTGTGACAGCACAGTCACCCCTCCACTTT. Translation gives CAWSVTAQSPLHF. The full variable domain, with the rest looked up from reference TRBV30 and TRBJ1-6, is SQTIHQWPATLVQPVGSPLSLECTVEGTSNPNLYWYRQAAGRGLQLLFYSVGIGQISSEVPQNLSASRPQDRQFILSSKKLLLSDSGFYLCAWSVTAQSPLHFGNGTRLTVT.

This clone came up a few times. The chain joins TRBV7-9 to TRBJ1-1, with a possible D match to TRBD1 (5 bases). Germline V CDR1 and CDR2: SEHNR, FQNEAQ (reference sequence). V gave up 4 bases and J gave up 8 bases, with 20 bases separating them. This CDR3 is 15 amino acids long. The CDR3 protein is CASSSPREGVLEAFF. The CDR3 DNA is TGTGCCAGCAGCTCCCCCAGGGAAGGGGTCCTAGAAGCTTTCTTT.

The rearrangement uses TRBV6-2 or TRBV6-3 and TRBJ2-7, with D possibly TRBD2 on 5 matching bases. Trimming stripped 4 bases from V and 2 bases from J, with 9 bases between. Germline CDR1 is MNHEY and CDR2 is SVGEGT. The CDR3 spans 13 residues. CDR3 region: CASSWTETYEQYF. DNA for the CDR3: TGTGCCAGCAGTTGGACTGAAACCTACGAGCAGTACTTC.

The gene calls are TRBV13 and TRBJ1-4; 7 bases align to TRBD1. This CDR3 spans 16 amino acids. Germline loops: CDR1 PRHDT, CDR2 FYEKMQ (reference sequence). V dropped 6 bases and J dropped 0; count of bases not matched to a gene: 7. CDR3 nucleotide sequence: TGTGCCAGCAGTTCCGGGACAGATGCAACTAATGAAAAACTGTTTTTT. This encodes CASSSGTDATNEKLFF.

The chain couples TRBV19 to TRBJ2-3, with TRBD1 matching over 8 bases. Germline lookup yields CDR1 LNHDA and CDR2 SQIVND (reference sequence). After removal of 5 bases from V and 3 bases from J, the junction contained 7 bases not matched to a gene. CDR3 length: 15 residues. The CDR3: CASSGRTGRTDTQYF. In DNA, the CDR3 is TGTGCCAGTAGTGGCAGGACAGGGAGGACAGATACGCAGTATTTT.

The rearrangement uses TRBV6-2 or TRBV6-3 and TRBJ2-1; D is ambiguous. Germline lookup yields CDR1 MNHEY and CDR2 SVGEGT. Trimming took 6 bases from V and 9 from J, leaving 9 bases between them. The CDR3 has 11 amino acids. The CDR3 nucleotides read TGTGCCAGCAGCCCCTGGAGTGAGCAGTTCTTC. As protein: CASSPWSEQFF.

This clone is a singleton in its sample. The rearrangement joins TRBV6-5 to TRBJ2-3, with D possibly matching TRBD2 (5 bases). With 7 bases removed from V and 6 bases from J, the gap between germline ends came to 14 bases. In germline, CDR1 is MNHEY, CDR2 SVGAGI. The CDR3 sequence is 13 residues long. Here the CDR3 reads CASTSPGSDTQYF. The CDR3 coding sequence is TGTGCCAGCACCTCCCCGGGATCCGATACGCAGTATTTT.

The V gene is TRBV6-5, the J gene TRBJ1-1; 8 nucleotides agree with TRBD1. This CDR3 contains 13 residues. Germline V gene data show CDR1 as MNHEY and CDR2 as SVGAGI. The ends lost 4 bases at V and 5 bases at J; junction bases unmatched: 3. The CDR3 loop reads CASSWQGATEAFF. CDR3 nucleotides: TGTGCCAGCAGTTGGCAGGGGGCGACTGAAGCTTTCTTT.

The chain employs TRBV11-2 and TRBJ2-2, with TRBD1 matching 10 bases. V shed 6 bases and J 8 bases; nucleotides not matched to a gene: 6. The CDR3 extends over 14 amino acids. Germline CDR1 and CDR2: SGHAT and FQNNGV. The CDR3 region has the DNA TGTGCCAGCAGACGGGACAGGGGAATAGGGGAGCTGTTTTTT. Protein product: CASRRDRGIGELFF.

CDR3 loop: CASRTGYTYEQYF. CDR3 coding DNA: TGTGCCAGCAGAACCGGGTACACCTACGAGCAGTACTTC. The chain carries TRBV28 and TRBJ2-7; D is ambiguous. Germline assignment: CDR1 MDHEN and CDR2 SYDVKM. This CDR3 has 13 amino acids. The ends were cut back, 6 bases at V and 2 bases at J, with 11 bases in the middle.

The chain uses TRBV30 and TRBJ1-1; tentative D call: TRBD1 (6 bases). V lost 4 bases and J lost 5, with 11 bases in between. The CDR3 length is 12 residues. Germline CDR1 GTSNPN, CDR2 SVGIG (reference sequence). DNA for the CDR3: TGTGCCTGGACCCATAGGGGGACTGAAGCTTTCTTT. It encodes CAWTHRGTEAFF.

In this sample, this clone turned up a few times. V gene TRBV7-2 combines with J gene TRBJ2-1; TRBD2 is a possible D gene (6 bases). Germline-derived CDR1 and CDR2 are SGHTA and FQGNSA. Trimming took off 9 bases at V and 4 bases at J, with 16 bases between the two ends. The CDR3 sequence is 14 residues long. CDR3 sequence reads: CASSGGRDYNEQFF. CDR3 nucleotides: TGTGCCAGTAGTGGAGGGAGAGATTACAATGAGCAGTTCTTC.

This clone was counted a single time. V is TRBV7-9 and J is TRBJ2-1; unclear D gene. Germline V CDR1 and CDR2: SEHNR, FQNEAQ (reference sequence). This CDR3 is built from 13 residues. Trimming took 0 bases from V and 6 from J, leaving 6 bases between them. The DNA of the CDR3 is TGTGCCAGCAGCTTAGCCCCATTCAATGAGCAGTTCTTC. Translating gives CASSLAPFNEQFF.

The chain combines TRBV7-2 with TRBJ2-1, with TRBD2 identical over 11 bases. The CDR3 covers 14 residues. Unmatched junction bases numbered 9, after V lost 1 base and J lost 16 bases. CDR1 SGHTA and CDR2 FQGNSA come from the germline V gene. CDR3 in DNA: TGTGCCAGCAGCTTAGAGGCTAGCGGGAGGATACAATTCTTC. It yields the protein CASSLEASGRIQFF.

This chain connects TRBV18 to TRBJ1-1; D is unclear. Germline assignment: CDR1 KGHSH and CDR2 LQKENI. V was clipped by 0 bases and J by 0 bases, with 8 bases between them. The CDR3 length is 15 residues. The CDR3 bases are TGTGCCAGCTCACCACCGTCCTCTCTGAACACTGAAGCTTTCTTT. Protein product: CASSPPSSLNTEAFF.

This clone has only one observation. The J gene is TRBJ2-7, the V gene TRBV7-8; no clear D gene. CDR3 length: 12 amino acids. Trimming left V 5 bases short and J 0 bases short, with 5 bases between. CDR1 and CDR2 from the germline V gene are SGHVS and FQNEAQ. CDR3 region: CASSLSSYEQYF. The DNA for the CDR3 is TGTGCCAGCAGCCTCAGCTCCTACGAGCAGTACTTC.

This chain joins TRBV20-1 and TRBJ2-1; the match to TRBD2 covers 14 bases. The CDR3 contains 16 residues. J was trimmed by 4 bases and V by 3 bases; bases with no gene match: 5. Per germline, CDR1 DFQATT and CDR2 SNEGSKA (reference sequence). CDR3: CSASGTSGSSYNEQFF. The CDR3 region has the DNA TGCAGTGCTAGTGGGACTAGCGGGAGTAGTTACAATGAGCAGTTCTTC.

The rearrangement uses TRBV5-1 and TRBJ2-5; a possible D gene is TRBD2 (5 bases). The V end lost 4 bases, the J end lost 0 bases, and 10 bases lay between the germline ends. This CDR3 region has 14 residues. Germline lookup yields CDR1 SGHRS and CDR2 YFSETQ. This CDR3 is CASSPSGNQETQYF. DNA of the CDR3: TGCGCCAGCAGCCCCTCCGGGAACCAAGAGACCCAGTACTTC.

This clone was seen a single time. The chain recombines TRBV7-8 with TRBJ1-1; the D is unclear. This CDR3 region has 11 residues. Germline V gene lookup returns CDR1 SGHVS and CDR2 FQNEAQ. V was trimmed by 1 base and J by 7 bases, leaving 4 bases between them. The DNA for the CDR3 is TGTGCCAGCAGCTTAGTCTTTGAAGCTTTCTTT. Amino acids: CASSLVFEAFF.

This chain joins TRBV28 and TRBJ1-2; D not certain. The germline V and J ends were trimmed by 4 bases and 4 bases, with 10 bases remaining between them. This CDR3 spans 13 amino acids. CDR1 and CDR2 from the germline V gene are MDHEN and SYDVKM. The DNA of the CDR3 is TGTGCCAGCAGTTCCACGGCAGGCTATGGCTACACCTTC. Translated, it gives CASSSTAGYGYTF.